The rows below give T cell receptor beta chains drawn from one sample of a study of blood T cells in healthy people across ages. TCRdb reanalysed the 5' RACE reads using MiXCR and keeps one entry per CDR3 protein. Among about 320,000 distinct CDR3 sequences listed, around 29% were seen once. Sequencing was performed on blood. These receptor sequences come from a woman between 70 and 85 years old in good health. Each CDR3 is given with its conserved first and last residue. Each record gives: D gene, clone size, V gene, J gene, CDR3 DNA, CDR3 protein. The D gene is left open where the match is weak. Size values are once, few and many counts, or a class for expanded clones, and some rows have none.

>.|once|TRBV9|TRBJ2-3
TGTGCCAGCAGCGTAGTGGGGGTCAGTACAGATACGCAGTATTTT
CASSVVGVSTDTQYF
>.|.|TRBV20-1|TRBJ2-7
TGCAGTGCTAGAAGGGGTCACTCCTACGAGCAGTACTTC
CSARRGHSYEQYF
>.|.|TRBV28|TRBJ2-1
TGTGCCAGCAGATACCGGGACTCACGGGGAAGATGGTTCTTC
CASRYRDSRGRWFF
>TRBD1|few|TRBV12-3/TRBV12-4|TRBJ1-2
TGTGCCAGCAGTTTAGCGACAGGGGGAAACACCTTC
CASSLATGGNTF
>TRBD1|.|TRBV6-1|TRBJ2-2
TGTGCCAGCAGTGAGGGGACAGGGCACACCGGGGAGCTGTTTTTT
CASSEGTGHTGELFF
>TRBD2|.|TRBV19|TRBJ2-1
TGTGCCAGTAGTATAACTAGCGGGAGGGCCGTCGACAATGAGCAGTTCTTC
CASSITSGRAVDNEQFF
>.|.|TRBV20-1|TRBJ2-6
TGCAGTGCTAGAGCACTTATGGTTCCTGGGGCCAACGTCCTGACTTTC
CSARALMVPGANVLTF
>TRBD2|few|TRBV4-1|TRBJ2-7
TGCGCCAGCAGCCAAGATGACCCAATAAGCGGGAGGAGCTCCTACGAGCAGTACTTC
CASSQDDPISGRSSYEQYF
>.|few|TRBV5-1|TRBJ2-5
TGCGCCAGCAAGGCCGTGGCAGTTAAAGAGACCCAGTACTTC
CASKAVAVKETQYF
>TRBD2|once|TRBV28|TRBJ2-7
TGTGCCAGCAGTTCCCCCTCCGGGACTAGCGGGAGACAGCAGTACTTC
CASSSPSGTSGRQQYF
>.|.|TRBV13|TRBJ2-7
TGTGCCAGCAGCTTAGGAGGGGAACAGGGTTACGAGCAGTACTTC
CASSLGGEQGYEQYF
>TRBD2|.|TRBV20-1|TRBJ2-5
TGCAGTGCTAGTGGGCGGGAGCACCCCCAAGAGACCCAGTACTTC
CSASGREHPQETQYF
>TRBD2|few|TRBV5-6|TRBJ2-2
TGTGCCAGCAGCTTAGGCCTAGCGGGAACCGGGGAGCTGTTTTTT
CASSLGLAGTGELFF
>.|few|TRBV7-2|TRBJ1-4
TGTGCCAGCAGCTTAGGGTGGGGTGAAAAACTGTTTTTT
CASSLGWGEKLFF
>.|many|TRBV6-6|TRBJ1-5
TGTGCCAGCAGTTACTTAGGGGGCAATCAGCCCCAGCATTTT
CASSYLGGNQPQHF
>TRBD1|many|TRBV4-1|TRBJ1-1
TGCGCCAGCAGTCACGTAGGGCAGGGGGCTCTAGCTTTCTTT
CASSHVGQGALAFF